Shown below are 5 T cell receptor beta chains from a single sample sequenced in a study of beta chain features in type 1 diabetes. Expressed TCRB transcripts were sequenced because the isolated RNA had all been reverse transcribed beforehand. Generated by immunoSEQ multiplex PCR, the TCRdb table keeps only in-frame clones and is missing some. The sample yields under 300,000 clones, 25% to 30% seen once. The sample was central memory CD4+ T cells from blood. These receptor sequences come from a man in his thirties or forties in good health.

There are a few counts of this clone. The chain links TRBV10-3 to TRBJ2-3; no firm D call. The length of the CDR3 is 12 residues. From germline, CDR1 is ENHRY and CDR2 SYGVKD. V shed 10 bases and J shed 2 bases, with 10 bases lying between them. The CDR3 DNA reads TGTGCCACCCGATTTACCACAGATACGCAGTATTTT. It translates to CATRFTTDTQYF.

This clone has more than one count but fewer than ten. Compared with germline, one end of the junction differs, possibly owing to a read error. This chain connects TRBV4-1 to TRBJ2-4, with D tentatively TRBD1 (5 bases). Per the germline V gene, CDR1 is MGHRA and CDR2 is YSYEKL. This CDR3 is built from 14 residues. Here the CDR3 DNA reads TGTGCCAGCAGCCAAGGGGTAGCAGGGAACATTCAGTACTTC. Protein sequence: CASSQGVAGNIQYF.

For the CDR3, the DNA is TGTGCCAGCAGCTCAGAGACCCAGTACTTC. It yields the protein CASSSETQYF. The chain is built from TRBV11-2 and TRBJ2-5; unclear D gene. There are 10 residues in the CDR3. Germline CDR1 and CDR2: SGHAT and FQNNGV. V was trimmed by 4 bases and J by 4 bases, leaving 1 base between them.

This clone has only a few counts. The chain is built from TRBV14 and TRBJ2-5; 7 nucleotides line up with TRBD1. The CDR3 sequence is 17 residues long. Per the germline V gene, CDR1 is SGHDN and CDR2 is FVKESK. V was pared by 1 base and J by 1 base, with 9 bases of the junction left unmatched. This CDR3 reads CASSQGSGTDIQETQYF. The CDR3 bases are TGTGCCAGCAGCCAAGGATCCGGGACAGATATCCAAGAGACCCAGTACTTC.

The rearrangement joins TRBV5-1 to TRBJ2-2; 11 nucleotides match TRBD2. CDR1 and CDR2 from the germline V gene are SGHRS and YFSETQ. V dropped 0 bases and J dropped 5; count of bases not matched to a gene: 3. The CDR3 has 16 residues. The CDR3, as DNA: TGCGCCAGCAGCTTGGTCGGGACTAGCGGTACCGGGGAGCTGTTTTTT. Translating it yields CASSLVGTSGTGELFF.